This T cell receptor (beta chain) was documented in a study of T cell repertoires in cytomegalovirus infection. TCRdb re-called the reads through MiXCR, storing one row per CDR3 protein. Of about 260,000 distinct CDR3 sequences in the sample, approximately 8.3% were seen once. Ten or more counts support this clonotype. The clonotype originates from a human donor in good health (CMV status not recorded). Some clones in this sample may be carry-over from other donors' samples. Sample: PBMCs.

CDR3 loop: CASILLAGGRYNEQFF. CDR3 coding DNA: TGTGCCAGCATCTTGCTAGCGGGAGGAAGATACAATGAGCAGTTCTTC. The rearrangement uses TRBV7-2 and TRBJ2-1; 11 nucleotides line up with TRBD2. The junction had 9 bases not matched to a gene; V was cut back by 7 bases and J by 4 bases. The germline V gene encodes CDR1 SGHTA and CDR2 FQGNSA. This CDR3 is built from 16 residues.